These 26 T cell receptor beta chains were sequenced from one sample in a study of early T cells in non-severe SARS-CoV-2 infection. MiXCR was run by TCRdb on the 5' RACE reads, yielding one entry per CDR3 protein. The data contain 34,000 or so distinct CDR3 sequences, 9% of them singletons. The specimen sequenced was whole blood. Source of these receptors: an adult who was a healthcare worker with PCR-confirmed SARS-CoV-2 infection or an uninfected control (not recorded which).

This clonotype was found many times. The rearrangement joins TRBV6-5 to TRBJ2-6; D is uncertain. Germline-derived CDR1 and CDR2 are MNHEY and SVGAGI. The CDR3 totals 15 residues. V was shortened by 7 bases and J by 3 bases, with 13 bases between the two germline ends. The CDR3 is CASTKQSFGANVLTF. CDR3 bases: TGTGCCAGCACCAAGCAATCGTTTGGGGCCAACGTCCTGACTTTC.

This clonotype turned up a few times. The V gene is TRBV20-1, the J gene TRBJ2-7, with D perhaps matching TRBD1 (6 bases). The V end lost 6 bases, the J end lost 3 bases, and 15 bases lay between the germline ends. The CDR3 is made up of 13 amino acids. The germline V gene has CDR1 DFQATT and CDR2 SNEGSKA (reference sequence). DNA for the CDR3: TGCAGTGCCCAGGACAGCTCCGGCTACGAGCAGTACTTC. Translating gives CSAQDSSGYEQYF.

This clonotype showed up just a few times. This sequence joins TRBV11-1 and TRBJ2-6; a weak D match, TRBD2 (5 bases). Germline lookup yields CDR1 SGHAT and CDR2 FQDESV (reference sequence). This CDR3 has 17 residues. Trimming left V 0 bases short and J 3 bases short, with 12 bases between. The chain's CDR3 is CASSLAGGFGGANVLTF. CDR3 nucleotides: TGTGCCAGCAGCTTAGCGGGCGGGTTTGGTGGGGCCAACGTCCTGACTTTC.

In its sample, this clonotype was seen many times. This sequence joins TRBV6-1 and TRBJ1-5, with D possibly matching TRBD1 (5 bases). Germline V gene data show CDR1 as MNHNS and CDR2 as SASEGT. CDR3 length: 15 residues. V dropped 0 bases and J dropped 4 bases, with 10 bases sitting between them. The CDR3, as DNA: TGTGCCAGCAGTGAAGCAGGAGGGGCGAATCAGCCCCAGCATTTT. Residues: CASSEAGGANQPQHF.

The V call is TRBV5-4, the J call TRBJ1-1; no reliable D call. Germline loops: CDR1 SGHNT, CDR2 YYREEE (reference sequence). The length of the CDR3 is 15 residues. Trimming pared 4 bases from V and 1 base from J, leaving 14 bases between. The CDR3 region is CASSPGGSGNTEAFF. CDR3 coding DNA: TGTGCCAGCAGCCCGGGTGGGTCCGGGAACACTGAAGCTTTCTTT. Complete variable domain (other parts from reference TRBV5-4 and TRBJ1-1): ETGVTQSPTHLIKTRGQQVTLRCSSQSGHNTVSWYQQALGQGPQFIFQYYREEENGRGNFPPRFSGLQFPNYSSELNVNALELDDSALYLCASSPGGSGNTEAFFGQGTRLTVV.

This clonotype was observed a handful of times. J is TRBJ2-5 and V is TRBV12-3 or TRBV12-4; 9 bases align to TRBD1. The V and J ends lost 5 bases and 4 bases, in that order; junction bases with no gene match: 5. This CDR3 comprises 14 residues. The CDR3: CASSPTGGGETQYF. The CDR3 DNA reads TGTGCCAGCAGTCCAACAGGGGGCGGAGAGACCCAGTACTTC.

This clonotype was counted at least ten times. V usage is TRBV7-9 and J usage is TRBJ2-5, with TRBD2 identical over 10 bases. V gave up 2 bases and J gave up 2 bases; unmatched junction bases: 5. Per germline, CDR1 SEHNR and CDR2 FQNEAQ (reference sequence). The CDR3 covers 16 residues. CDR3 in amino acids: CASSLMSAGGQETQYF. The CDR3 coding sequence is TGTGCCAGCAGCTTAATGTCAGCGGGGGGGCAAGAGACCCAGTACTTC.

This chain connects TRBV6-2 or TRBV6-3 to TRBJ2-1, with D uncertain. The germline gives CDR1 MNHEY, CDR2 SVGEGT. There are 14 residues in the CDR3. V was shortened by 4 bases and J by 4 bases, with 11 bases between the two germline ends. The chain's CDR3 is CASSSAITYNEQFF. In DNA, the CDR3 is TGTGCCAGCAGTTCCGCGATCACGTACAATGAGCAGTTCTTC.

This clonotype was recorded many times. J is TRBJ2-3 and V is TRBV24-1; either TRBD1 or TRBD2 may fit D (7 bases each). Germline values: CDR1 KGHDR, CDR2 SFDVKD. The CDR3 has 16 residues. The V gene lost 3 bases and the J gene lost 2 bases, with 14 bases spanning the gap. The CDR3 sequence: CATSDTGEGPTDTQYF. For the CDR3, the DNA is TGTGCCACCAGTGATACAGGGGAGGGACCCACAGATACGCAGTATTTT.

This clonotype was seen many times. The V gene is TRBV12-3 or TRBV12-4, the J gene TRBJ2-3; no clear D gene. The CDR3 spans 12 residues. Trimming took 3 bases from V and 6 from J, leaving 7 bases between them. DNA of the CDR3: TGTGCCAGCAGTTTTTTCGCGGATACGCAGTATTTT. Translating it yields CASSFFADTQYF.

This clonotype was detected many times. This chain links TRBV5-1 with TRBJ2-3; 7 nucleotides align to TRBD1. Trimming took 8 bases from V and 3 from J; bases not matched to a gene: 3. CDR1 and CDR2 (germline): SGHRS, YFSETQ. This CDR3 is 12 amino acids long. The CDR3 here is CARDRATDTQYF. The CDR3 DNA is TGCGCCAGAGACAGGGCGACAGATACGCAGTATTTT. The full variable domain, in which reference TRBV5-1 and TRBJ2-3 provide the parts outside the CDR3, is KAGVTQTPRYLIKTRGQQVTLSCSPISGHRSVSWYQQTPGQGLQFLFEYFSETQRNKGNFPGRFSGRQFSNSRSEMNVSTLELGDSALYLCARDRATDTQYFGPGTRLTVL.

As to this clonotype: This may arise from a read error, as a much more abundant clone is one base away. This chain links TRBV18 with TRBJ2-1, with TRBD2 matching over 10 bases. The CDR3 consists of 18 residues. CDR1 KGHSH and CDR2 LQKENI come from the germline V gene. This CDR3 reads CVSSPRSGGPNGPGEQFF. DNA of the CDR3: TGTGTCAGCTCACCACGTAGCGGGGGGCCGAATGGTCCTGGGGAGCAGTTCTTC.

This clonotype was seen repeatedly, ten times or more. V usage is TRBV9 and J usage is TRBJ2-1; the match to TRBD2 covers 8 bases. From germline, CDR1 is SGDLS and CDR2 YYNGEE. Unmatched junction bases numbered 7, after V lost 2 bases and J lost 6 bases. This CDR3 has 15 residues. CDR3 residues: CASSVLTSVGNEQFF. CDR3 sequence (DNA): TGTGCCAGCAGCGTCTTGACTAGCGTAGGCAATGAGCAGTTCTTC.

The J gene is TRBJ2-7, the V gene TRBV5-1; D is unresolved. Germline loops: CDR1 SGHRS, CDR2 YFSETQ. Trimming cost V 5 bases and J 5 bases, with 14 bases left between them. The CDR3 totals 13 residues. Here the CDR3 reads CASSRTPWDEQYF. CDR3 DNA sequence: TGCGCCAGCAGTCGAACCCCCTGGGACGAGCAGTACTTC.

The table lists this clonotype with a few counts. This chain joins TRBV4-3 and TRBJ2-3, with D possibly being TRBD1 or TRBD2 (6 bases each). The CDR3 has 18 amino acids. Trimming took 1 base from V and 4 from J, leaving 21 bases between them. The germline V gene encodes CDR1 LGHNA and CDR2 YSLEER. This chain's CDR3 is CASSQGDPNRRGPDTQYF. In nucleotides, the CDR3 is TGCGCCAGCAGCCAAGGGGACCCTAATCGCCGGGGGCCAGATACGCAGTATTTT.

Ten or more counts support this clonotype. The chain combines TRBV7-6 with TRBJ2-1; no clear D. V was shortened by 5 bases and J by 9 bases, with 11 bases between the two germline ends. Germline V gene lookup returns CDR1 SGHVS and CDR2 FNYEAQ. The CDR3 spans 12 residues. The CDR3 nucleotides read TGTGCCAGCAGCAATTTCGGAAGTGAGCAGTTCTTC. Translating it yields CASSNFGSEQFF. Supplemented by reference TRBV7-6 and TRBJ2-1, the full variable domain reads GAGVSQSPRYKVTKRGQDVALRCDPISGHVSLYWYRQALGQGPEFLTYFNYEAQQDKSGLPNDRFSAERPEGSISTLTIQRTEQRDSAMYRCASSNFGSEQFFGPGTRLTVL.

The chain carries TRBV10-3 and TRBJ2-5, with D unclear. The CDR3 is 11 amino acids. The germline gives CDR1 ENHRY, CDR2 SYGVKD. Trimming removed 0 bases at V and 5 bases at J, with 1 base between. The CDR3 spells CAISESETQYF. The CDR3 bases are TGTGCCATCAGTGAGTCCGAGACCCAGTACTTC.

This clonotype was seen ten or more times. This chain uses TRBV7-3 with TRBJ2-3; 12 nucleotides line up with TRBD2. The germline V gene has CDR1 SGHTA and CDR2 FQGTGA. The CDR3 extends over 18 amino acids. After removal of 5 bases from V and 5 bases from J, the junction contained 14 bases not matched to a gene. CDR3 bases: TGTGCCAGCAGCCTGACACTCCTAGCGGGGGGGACCGAAGATACGCAGTATTTT. Translating gives CASSLTLLAGGTEDTQYF.

Ten or more counts support this clonotype. This chain uses TRBV7-9 with TRBJ1-5; tentatively, D is TRBD1 (5 bases). Trimming stripped 5 bases from V and 4 bases from J, with 15 bases between. CDR1 is SEHNR and CDR2 is FQNEAQ in the germline V gene (reference sequence). There are 15 residues in the CDR3. The CDR3 DNA sequence: TGTGCCAGCAGCCCCCCGGGGGGACGGAATCAGCCCCAGCATTTT. Translated: CASSPPGGRNQPQHF.

The chain combines TRBV6-4 with TRBJ2-4; D call uncertain. In germline, CDR1 is MRHNA, CDR2 SNTAGT. The V gene lost 2 bases and the J gene lost 3 bases, with 11 bases spanning the gap. The CDR3 is 15 amino acids. CDR3 nucleotides: TGTGCCAGCAGTGACCCTGCCCTTGGCAAAAACATTCAGTACTTC. Amino acids: CASSDPALGKNIQYF.

At least ten counts were recorded for this clonotype. The chain is built from TRBV6-6 and TRBJ1-5; possibly TRBD1 for D (6 bases). The CDR3 is 16 amino acids. V lost 5 bases, J lost 4 bases, and 18 bases lay in between. Germline values: CDR1 MNHNY, CDR2 SVGAGI (reference sequence). CDR3 bases: TGTGCCAGCAGTCCAGCTTCAGGGGCCCTTAATCAGCCCCAGCATTTT. It codes for CASSPASGALNQPQHF.

This clonotype was counted ten times or more. This chain links TRBV7-9 with TRBJ2-7; TRBD2 matches 10 bases. This CDR3 contains 15 residues. J gave up 1 base and V 5 bases, and 5 bases lay outside the gene matches. Germline V lookup: CDR1 SEHNR, CDR2 FQNEAQ (reference sequence). The CDR3 loop is CASSTTSGVSYEQYF. As DNA, the CDR3 is TGTGCCAGCAGCACAACTAGCGGGGTTTCCTACGAGCAGTACTTC.

This clonotype was seen a handful of times. The chain combines TRBV7-2 with TRBJ1-1; D unclear. The V and J ends lost 1 base and 1 base respectively, with 7 bases between them. The CDR3 runs to 14 residues. Germline values: CDR1 SGHTA, CDR2 FQGNSA. DNA for the CDR3: TGTGCCAGCAGCTTAGAAGGTGAGAACACTGAAGCTTTCTTT. Its translation: CASSLEGENTEAFF.

This rearrangement joins TRBV7-6 to TRBJ2-5, with 11 bases lining up with TRBD1. Germline V gives CDR1 SGHVS, CDR2 FNYEAQ. There are 15 residues in the CDR3. V shed 4 bases, J shed 2 bases, and the junction held 3 bases outside the gene matches. CDR3 nucleotides: TGTGCCAGCAGCTCCGGACAGGGGGCACAAGAGACCCAGTACTTC. Protein sequence: CASSSGQGAQETQYF.

Ten or more counts support this clonotype. J is TRBJ1-5 and V is TRBV7-2; the D is unclear. Trimming cost V 1 base and J 4 bases, with 11 bases left between them. The CDR3 runs 15 residues. In germline, CDR1 is SGHTA, CDR2 FQGNSA. The CDR3 nucleotides read TGTGCCAGCAGCTTAGAAGCAGCGTTTAATCAGCCCCAGCATTTT. Translated, it gives CASSLEAAFNQPQHF.

Ten or more counts support this clonotype. V usage is TRBV27 and J usage is TRBJ1-3; no clear D. Germline V lookup: CDR1 MNHEY, CDR2 SMNVEV (reference sequence). The CDR3 has 15 residues. The V end lost 0 bases, the J end lost 3 bases, and 9 bases lay between the germline ends. As DNA, the CDR3 is TGTGCCAGCAGTTTATCGTTGGGCCGTGGAAACACCATATATTTT. This sequence encodes CASSLSLGRGNTIYF.